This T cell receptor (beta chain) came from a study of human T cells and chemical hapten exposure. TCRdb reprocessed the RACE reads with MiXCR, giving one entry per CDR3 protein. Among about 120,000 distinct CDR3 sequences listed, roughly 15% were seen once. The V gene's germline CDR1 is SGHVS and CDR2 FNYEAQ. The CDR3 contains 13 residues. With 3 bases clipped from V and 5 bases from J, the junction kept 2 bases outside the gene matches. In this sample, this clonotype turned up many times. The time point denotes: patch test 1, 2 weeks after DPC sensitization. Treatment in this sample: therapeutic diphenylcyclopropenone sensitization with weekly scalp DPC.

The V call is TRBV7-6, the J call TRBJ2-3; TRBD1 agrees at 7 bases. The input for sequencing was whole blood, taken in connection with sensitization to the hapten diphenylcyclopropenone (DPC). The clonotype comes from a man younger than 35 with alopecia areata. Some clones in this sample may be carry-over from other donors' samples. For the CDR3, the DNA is TGTGCCAGCAGCTTGTCAGGGGGAGATACGCAGTATTTT. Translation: CASSLSGGDTQYF.